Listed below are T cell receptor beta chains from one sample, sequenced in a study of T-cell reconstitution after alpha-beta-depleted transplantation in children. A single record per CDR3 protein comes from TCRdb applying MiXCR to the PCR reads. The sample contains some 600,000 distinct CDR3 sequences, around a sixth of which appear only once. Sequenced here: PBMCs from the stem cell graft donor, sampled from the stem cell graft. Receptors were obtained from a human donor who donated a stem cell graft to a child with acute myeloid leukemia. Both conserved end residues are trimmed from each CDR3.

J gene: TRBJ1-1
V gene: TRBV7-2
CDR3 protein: ASSPRNMNTEAF

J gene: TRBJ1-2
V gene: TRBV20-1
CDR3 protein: SATLQGLGDGYT

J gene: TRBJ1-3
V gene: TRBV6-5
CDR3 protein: ASSYRAAGNTIY

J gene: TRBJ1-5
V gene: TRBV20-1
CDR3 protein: SAYGQGASQPQH

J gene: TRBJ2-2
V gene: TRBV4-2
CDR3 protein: ASSQDGQATGELF

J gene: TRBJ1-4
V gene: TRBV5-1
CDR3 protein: ASSTRTGEKLF

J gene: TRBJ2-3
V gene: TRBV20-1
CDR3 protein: SALSDRVTDTQY

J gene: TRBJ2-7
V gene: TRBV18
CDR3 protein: ASSPRTGEAPYEQY

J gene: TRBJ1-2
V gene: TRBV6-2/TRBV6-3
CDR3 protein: ASSYSGPKGNYGYT

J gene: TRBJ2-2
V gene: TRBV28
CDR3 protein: ASSRGGSNTGELF

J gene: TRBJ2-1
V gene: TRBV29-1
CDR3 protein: SVEGGDYNEQF

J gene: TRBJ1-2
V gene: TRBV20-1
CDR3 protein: SAGDRATNYGYT

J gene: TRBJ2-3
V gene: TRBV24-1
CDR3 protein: ATSDNPQVLTSTDTQY

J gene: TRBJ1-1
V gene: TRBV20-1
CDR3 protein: SASIGRDTEAF

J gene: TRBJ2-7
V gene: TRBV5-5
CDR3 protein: ASSLLGLGYEQY

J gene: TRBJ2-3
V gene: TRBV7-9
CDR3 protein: ASFRDPSQDTQY

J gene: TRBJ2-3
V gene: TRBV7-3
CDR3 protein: ASSPRRTDSDTQY

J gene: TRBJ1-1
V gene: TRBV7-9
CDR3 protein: ASSHQGRNTEAF

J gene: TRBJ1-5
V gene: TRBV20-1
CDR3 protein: SAKLGPAQPQH

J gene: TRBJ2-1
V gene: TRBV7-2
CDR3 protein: ASGQDTYNEQF

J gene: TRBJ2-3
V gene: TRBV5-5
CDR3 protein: ASSSVSRGGAKDTQY

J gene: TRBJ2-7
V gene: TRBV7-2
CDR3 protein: ASSFSSEQY

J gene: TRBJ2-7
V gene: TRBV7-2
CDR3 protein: ASSRRQGIFYEQY

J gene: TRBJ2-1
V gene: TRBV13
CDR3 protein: ASSPAGPGSYNEQF

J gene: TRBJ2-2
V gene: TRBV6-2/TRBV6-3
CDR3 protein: ASSVMSNTGELF

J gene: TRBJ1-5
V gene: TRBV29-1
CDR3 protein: SVRSLPGVEGNQPQH

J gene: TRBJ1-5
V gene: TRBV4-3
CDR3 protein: ASSQDRVSRNQPQH

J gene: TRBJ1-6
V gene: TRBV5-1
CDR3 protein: ASSPLEGGNSPLH

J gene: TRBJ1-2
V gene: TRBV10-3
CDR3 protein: AISVGRGGGYT

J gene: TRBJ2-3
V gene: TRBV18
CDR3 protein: ASSPAAVVDTQY

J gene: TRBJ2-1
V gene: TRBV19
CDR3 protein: ASSRDRGQQF

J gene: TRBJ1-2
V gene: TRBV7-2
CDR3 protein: ASSRSTGGFGYT

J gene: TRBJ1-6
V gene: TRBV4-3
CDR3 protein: ASSLKPAGGGYNSPLH

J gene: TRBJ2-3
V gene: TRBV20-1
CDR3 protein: SAGGVGTDTQY

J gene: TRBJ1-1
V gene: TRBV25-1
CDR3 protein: ASSESQGYEVNTEAF

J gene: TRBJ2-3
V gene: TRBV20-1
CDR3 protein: SARGGYAGDTDTQY

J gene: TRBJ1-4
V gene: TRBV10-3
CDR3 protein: AISNNPGSTNEKLF

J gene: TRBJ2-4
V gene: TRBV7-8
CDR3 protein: ASSPGRLAKNIQY

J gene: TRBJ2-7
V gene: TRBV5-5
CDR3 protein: ASSLLRDARNYEQY

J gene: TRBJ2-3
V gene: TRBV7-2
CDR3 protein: ASSLGGAGGGTDTQY

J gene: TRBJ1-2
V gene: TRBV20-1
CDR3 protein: SAREGGSFIYGYT

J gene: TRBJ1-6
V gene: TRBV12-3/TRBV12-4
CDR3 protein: ASSSPGKNSPLH

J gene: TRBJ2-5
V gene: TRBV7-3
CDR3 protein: ASSLSVAGGPETQY

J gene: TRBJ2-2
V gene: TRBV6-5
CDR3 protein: ASSLSQGDASTGELF

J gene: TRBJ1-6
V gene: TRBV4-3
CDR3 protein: ASSQGDGSPLH

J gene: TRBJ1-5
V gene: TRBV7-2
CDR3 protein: ASSLGSGTASNQPQH

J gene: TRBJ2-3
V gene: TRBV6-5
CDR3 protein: ASSYSGLAGSTDTQY

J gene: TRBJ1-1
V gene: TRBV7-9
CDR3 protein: ASSSQTGGHTEAF

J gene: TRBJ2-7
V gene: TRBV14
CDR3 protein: ASSQGNSYEQY

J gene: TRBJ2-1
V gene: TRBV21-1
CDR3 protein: ASSKVQESSYNEQF

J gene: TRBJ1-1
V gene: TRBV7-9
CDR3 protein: ASNLEGATEAF

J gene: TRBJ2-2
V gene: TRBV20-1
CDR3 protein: SARGGSRFGNTGELF

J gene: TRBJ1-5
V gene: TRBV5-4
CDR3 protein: ASSLFGGNQPQH

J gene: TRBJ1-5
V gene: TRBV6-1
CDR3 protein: ASKRGSEAGQPQH

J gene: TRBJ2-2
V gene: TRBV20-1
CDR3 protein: SASSMTSGGAWAGELF

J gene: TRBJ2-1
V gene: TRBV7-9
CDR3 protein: ASSRRGVDEQF

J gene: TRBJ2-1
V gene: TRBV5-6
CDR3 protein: ASSLVQRGAF